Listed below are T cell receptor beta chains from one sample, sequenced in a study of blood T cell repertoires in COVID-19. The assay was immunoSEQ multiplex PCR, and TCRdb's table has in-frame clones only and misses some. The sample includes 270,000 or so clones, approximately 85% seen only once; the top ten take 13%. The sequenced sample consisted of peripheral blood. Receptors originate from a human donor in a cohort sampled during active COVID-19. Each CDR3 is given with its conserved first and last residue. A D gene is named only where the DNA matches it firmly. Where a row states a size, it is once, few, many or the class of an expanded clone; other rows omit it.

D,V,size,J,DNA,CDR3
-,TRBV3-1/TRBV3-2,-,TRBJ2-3,TGTGCCAGCAGCCAATATTACGGGAGCGCAGATACGCAGTATTTT,CASSQYYGSADTQYF
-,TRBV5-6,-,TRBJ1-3,TGTGCCAGCAGCTTCCGACCCGGGACACCTGGAAACACCATATATTTT,CASSFRPGTPGNTIYF
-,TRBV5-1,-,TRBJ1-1,TGCGCCAGCAGCTTGGGAGTGAACACTGAAGCTTTCTTT,CASSLGVNTEAFF
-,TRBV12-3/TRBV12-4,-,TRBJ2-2,TGTGCCAGCACTAGGGACTACACCGGGGAGCTGTTTTTT,CASTRDYTGELFF
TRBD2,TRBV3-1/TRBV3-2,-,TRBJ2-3,TGTGCCAGCCGGGGGGGACCGGAGGAGTATTTT,CASRGGPEEYF
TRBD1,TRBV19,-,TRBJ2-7,TGTGCCAGTAGGGGACGCGGACAGGGCTTTGGATACGAGCAGTACTTC,CASRGRGQGFGYEQYF
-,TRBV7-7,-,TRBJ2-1,TGTGCCAGCTCGACTATTATTGACAATGAGCAGTTCTTC,CASSTIIDNEQFF
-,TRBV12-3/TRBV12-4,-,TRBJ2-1,TGTGCCAGCAGTTGGAGGGGCCTGCAGTTCTTC,CASSWRGLQFF
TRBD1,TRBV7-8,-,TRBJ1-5,TGTGCCAGCAGCAACGACAGGGCGCGCAATCAGCCCCAGCATTTT,CASSNDRARNQPQHF
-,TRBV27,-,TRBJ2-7,TGTGCCAGCAGTTGGGGGGACAGCGCCTACGAGCAGTACTTC,CASSWGDSAYEQYF
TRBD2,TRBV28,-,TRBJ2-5,TGTGCCAGCAGTTTGGATTCCCTAGCGGGAGGGCGAGAGACCCAGTACTTC,CASSLDSLAGGRETQYF
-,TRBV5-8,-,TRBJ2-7,TGTGCCAGCAGCTTGCCGGGGACGGGGGACGAGCAGTACTTC,CASSLPGTGDEQYF
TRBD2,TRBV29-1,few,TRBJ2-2,TGCAGCGTTGAAACTAGCGGGAGATCGAACACCGGGGAGCTGTTTTTT,CSVETSGRSNTGELFF
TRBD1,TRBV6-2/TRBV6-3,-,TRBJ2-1,TGTGCCAGCAGCCCGCCCGGGACAGCTAATGAGCAGTTCTTC,CASSPPGTANEQFF
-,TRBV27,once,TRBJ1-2,TGTGCCAGCAGTCGGTCGAGTTCTATTAACTATGGCTACACCTTC,CASSRSSSINYGYTF
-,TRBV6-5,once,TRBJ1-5,TGTGCCAGTAGCCGCCAGGGCGAGTATCAGCCCCAGCATTTT,CASSRQGEYQPQHF
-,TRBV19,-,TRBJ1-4,TGTGCCAGTAGTATCGGTCGCGCTACGCGGAGTGAAAAACTGTTTTTT,CASSIGRATRSEKLFF